The 4 T cell receptor beta chains reported below all come from one sample, sequenced in a study of T cells after somatic rescue of genetic block. Assay used: immunoSEQ multiplex PCR; TCRdb lists only in-frame clones, some missing. The table records 88,000 or so clones, 75% to 90% of them present only once. Material: peripheral blood mononuclear cells (PBMCs). The origin of the receptors is a woman aged 18-35 years.

This chain joins TRBV7-9 and TRBJ2-7, with D perhaps given as TRBD1 or TRBD2 (6 bases each). This CDR3 region has 16 residues. V was cut by 5 bases and J by 2 bases, with 19 bases left in between. Germline V lookup: CDR1 SEHNR, CDR2 FQNEAQ (reference sequence). The CDR3 DNA is TGTGCCAGCAGCCCCCAGGGGCGGAGGGGGACCTACGAGCAGTACTTC. It encodes CASSPQGRRGTYEQYF.

CDR3 in amino acids: CATSRERVSPYEQYF. The CDR3 coding sequence is TGTGCCACCAGCAGAGAGAGGGTATCACCCTACGAGCAGTACTTC. The rearrangement links TRBV15 to TRBJ2-7; weak D call: TRBD2 (5 bases). Germline lookup yields CDR1 LNHNV and CDR2 YYDKDF (reference sequence). The CDR3 has 15 residues. Trimming shortened V by 0 bases and J by 2 bases, and 11 bases separated the two germline ends.

The chain uses TRBV27 and TRBJ2-5, with D perhaps TRBD1 (6 bases). Trimming took 1 base from V and 5 from J, leaving 11 bases between them. The germline CDR1 and CDR2 sequences are MNHEY and SMNVEV (reference sequence). The CDR3 sequence is 14 residues long. The DNA for the CDR3 is TGTGCCAGCAGTTTATTTGGGCAGGGGGAGACCCAGTACTTC. Residues: CASSLFGQGETQYF.

The CDR3 DNA reads TGTGCCAGCAGCTCAGGACCCCGAGAGACCCAGTACTTC. Protein product: CASSSGPRETQYF. The chain joins TRBV7-3 to TRBJ2-5; D is unclear. Germline loops: CDR1 SGHTA, CDR2 FQGTGA. The germline V and J ends were trimmed by 4 bases and 4 bases, with 10 bases remaining between them. The CDR3 runs 13 residues.